The entry that follows covers one T cell receptor (beta chain) sequence. What it recognizes is unknown. This sample was taken from a study of cytomegalovirus exposure and HLA in healthy donors. Study-level findings and limits: TCR beta V segments were, for the most part, productive about 87% or about 30% of the time in an earlier analysis. In a later analysis, at a false discovery rate of 0.05, 17,000 or so TCR beta sequences were associated with HLA alleles.

The CDR3 is 15 residues long. Losses at the gene ends were 4 bases for V and 0 bases for J; bases not matched to a gene: 2. Germline assignment: CDR1 LGHNA and CDR2 YNFKEQ. Vbeta (60) and Jbeta (13) primers were used in the PCR. Here immunoSEQ multiplex PCR was the method, and the copy in TCRdb shows in-frame clones only, minus some. The sample has 150,000 to 200,000 clones, roughly 80% seen once. The rearrangement uses TRBV4-2 and TRBJ2-3; 9 bases line up with TRBD2. The sequence was collected from a male donor in good health and CMV-seronegative. What was sequenced was PBMCs. The CDR3 DNA reads TGTGCCAGCAGCCTAGCGGGGGCTAGCACAGATACGCAGTATTTT. It specifies CASSLAGASTDTQYF.